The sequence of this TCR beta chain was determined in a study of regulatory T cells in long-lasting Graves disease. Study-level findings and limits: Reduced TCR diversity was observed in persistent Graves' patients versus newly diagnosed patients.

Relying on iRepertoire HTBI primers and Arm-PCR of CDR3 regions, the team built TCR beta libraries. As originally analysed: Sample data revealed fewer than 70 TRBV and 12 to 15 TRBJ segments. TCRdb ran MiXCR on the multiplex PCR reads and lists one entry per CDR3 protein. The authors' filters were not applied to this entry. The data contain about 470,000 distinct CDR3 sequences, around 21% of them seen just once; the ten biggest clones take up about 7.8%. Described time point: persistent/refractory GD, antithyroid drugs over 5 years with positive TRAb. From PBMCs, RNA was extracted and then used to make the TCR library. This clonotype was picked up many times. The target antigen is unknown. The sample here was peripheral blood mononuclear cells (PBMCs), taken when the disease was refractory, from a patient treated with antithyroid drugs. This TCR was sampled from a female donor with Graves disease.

The CDR3 DNA follows: TGTGCCAGCAGCCAAATGGGACGTCGCAGGGGTCAGAACACTGAAGCTTTCTTT. Protein product: CASSQMGRRRGQNTEAFF. The J gene is TRBJ1-1, the V gene TRBV14, with a tentative D call TRBD1 (6 bases). The CDR3 consists of 18 residues. Germline V lookup: CDR1 SGHDN, CDR2 FVKESK. The ends were cut back, 2 bases at V and 1 base at J, with 20 bases in the middle.